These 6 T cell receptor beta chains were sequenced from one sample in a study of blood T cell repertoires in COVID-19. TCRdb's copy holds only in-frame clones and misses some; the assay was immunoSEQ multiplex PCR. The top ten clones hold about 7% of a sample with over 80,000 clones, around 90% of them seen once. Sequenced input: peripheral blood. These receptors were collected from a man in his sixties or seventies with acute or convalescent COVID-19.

The CDR3 DNA is TGCGCCAGCAGCCATGGGGCAGGGGGCGAATCACCCCTCCACTTT. Encoded protein: CASSHGAGGESPLHF. V and J are TRBV4-1 and TRBJ1-6, with 8 positions matching TRBD1. Germline values: CDR1 MGHRA, CDR2 YSYEKL. Trimming removed 3 bases from V and 10 bases from J; junction bases left unmatched: 8. The CDR3 is made up of 15 amino acids.

The CDR3 sequence is CASSLFSGSNTGELFF. CDR3 bases: TGCGCCAGCAGCTTGTTTAGCGGGAGTAACACCGGGGAGCTGTTTTTT. The V call is TRBV5-1, the J call TRBJ2-2, with 9 bases that match TRBD2. The CDR3 contains 16 residues. After removal of 1 base from V and 2 bases from J, the junction contained 3 bases not matched to a gene. Germline-derived CDR1 and CDR2 are SGHRS and YFSETQ.

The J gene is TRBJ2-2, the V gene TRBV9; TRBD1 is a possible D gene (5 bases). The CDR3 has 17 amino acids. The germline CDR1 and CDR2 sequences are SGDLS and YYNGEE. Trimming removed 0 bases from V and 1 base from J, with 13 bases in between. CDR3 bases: TGTGCCAGCAGCGTAGCTACGGCAGGACAGAACACCGGGGAGCTGTTTTTT. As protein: CASSVATAGQNTGELFF. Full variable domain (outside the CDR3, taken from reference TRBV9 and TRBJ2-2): DSGVTQTPKHLITATGQRVTLRCSPRSGDLSVYWYQQSLDQGLQFLIQYYNGEERAKGNILERFSAQQFPDLHSELNLSSLELGDSALYFCASSVATAGQNTGELFFGEGSRLTVL.

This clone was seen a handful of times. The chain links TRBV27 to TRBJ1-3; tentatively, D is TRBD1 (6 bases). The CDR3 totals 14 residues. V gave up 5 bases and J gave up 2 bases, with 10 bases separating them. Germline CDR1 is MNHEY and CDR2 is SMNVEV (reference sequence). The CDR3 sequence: CASSRGMAGNTIYF. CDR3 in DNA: TGTGCCAGCAGTAGGGGGATGGCTGGAAACACCATATATTTT.

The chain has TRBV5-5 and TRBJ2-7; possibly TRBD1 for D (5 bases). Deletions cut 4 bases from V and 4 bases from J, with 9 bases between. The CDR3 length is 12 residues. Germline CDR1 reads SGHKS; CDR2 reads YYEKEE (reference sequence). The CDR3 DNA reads TGTGCCAGCAGCCAAGGGGCTTACGAGCAGTACTTC. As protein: CASSQGAYEQYF.

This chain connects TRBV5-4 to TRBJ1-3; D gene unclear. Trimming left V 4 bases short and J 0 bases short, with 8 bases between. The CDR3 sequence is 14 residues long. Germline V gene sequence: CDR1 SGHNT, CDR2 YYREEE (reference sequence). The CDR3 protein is CASSPSGSGNTIYF. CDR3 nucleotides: TGTGCCAGCAGCCCGTCCGGCTCTGGAAACACCATATATTTT.